Shown below are 21 T cell receptor beta chains from a single sample sequenced in a study of OX40 agonist ivuxolimab in advanced cancers. The protocol used for the library was the immunoSEQ multiplex PCR assay. Sourced from immuneACCESS, this table was stored by TCRdb with only in-frame sequences that have V and J called. A share of the clones is absent; for the studies checked, an unresolved V gene accounts for under half, and the remainder has no known explanation. This sample lists around 22,000 clones; approximately 87% were detected once. Approximately 29% of the sample is in the top ten clones. This specimen consisted of CD4+ or CD8+ T cells sorted from blood, obtained in a trial of the OX40 agonist ivuxolimab. The source is an adult with an advanced solid tumor such as melanoma, head and neck, liver or kidney cancer.

The chain employs TRBV7-8 and TRBJ2-3; the D gene is possibly TRBD2 (5 bases). Germline V gene sequence: CDR1 SGHVS, CDR2 FQNEAQ. V dropped 3 bases and J dropped 2 bases, with 6 bases sitting between them. The CDR3 totals 13 residues. CDR3 sequence reads: CASSFGVTDTQYF. In nucleotides, the CDR3 is TGTGCCAGCAGCTTCGGGGTCACAGATACGCAGTATTTT. The entire variable domain, with the rest obtained from reference TRBV7-8 and TRBJ2-3, is as follows: GAGVSQSPRYKVAKRGQDVALRCDPISGHVSLFWYQQALGQGPEFLTYFQNEAQLDKSGLPSDRFFAERPEGSVSTLKIQRTQQEDSAVYLCASSFGVTDTQYFGPGTRLTVL.

The chain joins TRBV7-3 to TRBJ2-7; D ambiguous. This CDR3 has 15 residues. CDR1 is SGHTA and CDR2 is FQGTGA in the germline V gene. V was shortened by 0 bases and J by 0 bases, with 9 bases between the two germline ends. CDR3 in amino acids: CASSLTGLDSYEQYF. Here the CDR3 DNA reads TGTGCCAGCAGCTTAACAGGCCTAGACTCCTACGAGCAGTACTTC.

By sample fraction, this clone is medium-sized. The chain's CDR3 is CASSREETNTEAFF. CDR3 nucleotides: TGTGCCAGCAGCCGAGAGGAGACGAACACTGAAGCTTTCTTT. The chain joins TRBV7-6 to TRBJ1-1; D unclear. CDR3 length: 14 amino acids. Germline assignment: CDR1 SGHVS and CDR2 FNYEAQ. Trimming took 5 bases from V and 1 from J, leaving 11 bases between them.

The gene calls are TRBV27 and TRBJ2-7, with D unclear. V was trimmed by 2 bases and J by 0 bases, leaving 8 bases between them. The CDR3 has 14 residues. CDR1 is MNHEY, CDR2 SMNVEV, per germline (reference sequence). The CDR3: CASSLGGSSYEQYF. CDR3 coding DNA: TGTGCCAGCAGTTTAGGCGGTAGCTCCTACGAGCAGTACTTC.

This clone occurred once. V and J are TRBV6-5 and TRBJ2-5, with TRBD2 as a possible D gene (6 bases). V lost 1 base to trimming and J lost 4 bases, with 16 bases between them. Germline CDR1 MNHEY, CDR2 SVGAGI. The CDR3 covers 16 residues. In DNA form, the CDR3 reads TGTGCCAGCAGTTACTGGGCAGGGCGGGATCGAGAGACCCAGTACTTC. This gives the protein CASSYWAGRDRETQYF.

This clone counts as medium-sized (0.01 to 0.1%). The V call is TRBV4-3, the J call TRBJ2-1; D is ambiguous. V was shortened by 1 base and J by 0 bases, with 13 bases between the two germline ends. The CDR3 has 17 amino acids. CDR1 and CDR2 (germline): LGHNA, YSLEER. The CDR3 coding sequence is TGCGCCAGCAGCCAAGTTGTTTATACCAGCTCCTACAATGAGCAGTTCTTC. Protein: CASSQVVYTSSYNEQFF.

V usage is TRBV10-3 and J usage is TRBJ1-5, with a weak D call TRBD1 (5 bases). Between the trimmed V and J ends, which lost 0 bases and 7 bases, there was a span of 13 bases. The V gene's germline CDR1 is ENHRY and CDR2 SYGVKD. This CDR3 is built from 15 residues. The CDR3, as DNA: TGTGCCATCAGTGAGTCCGTTGGGGCTCAACAGCCCCAGCATTTT. Amino acids: CAISESVGAQQPQHF.

This clone was observed a handful of times. This chain connects TRBV6-1 to TRBJ1-1, with D hard to call. Trimming stripped 2 bases from V and 1 base from J, with 14 bases between. In germline, CDR1 is MNHNS, CDR2 SASEGT. This CDR3 has 16 amino acids. The CDR3 coding sequence is TGTGCCAGCAGTGAAACTTGGGCCCCTACGAACACTGAAGCTTTCTTT. It yields the protein CASSETWAPTNTEAFF.

The rearrangement links TRBV27 to TRBJ2-3; TRBD2 is a possible D gene (5 bases). Germline CDR1 and CDR2: MNHEY and SMNVEV (reference sequence). The ends were cut back, 5 bases at V and 4 bases at J, with 7 bases in the middle. The CDR3 runs to 12 residues. The chain's CDR3 is CASSLASDTQYF. The CDR3 DNA follows: TGTGCCAGCAGTCTAGCTTCAGATACGCAGTATTTT.

This clone appeared a single time. V gene TRBV4-3 combines with J gene TRBJ1-3; possibly TRBD1 for D (5 bases). CDR3 length: 17 residues. The V gene's germline CDR1 is LGHNA and CDR2 YSLEER. V lost 0 bases and J lost 4, with 16 bases in between. The CDR3, as DNA: TGCGCCAGCAGCCAAGATGAGGGGCAGGCACCAGGAAACACCATATATTTT. This codes for CASSQDEGQAPGNTIYF.

This chain links TRBV19 with TRBJ1-1; 7 bases map to TRBD1. The CDR3 consists of 15 residues. Trimming took 3 bases from V and 6 from J; bases not matched to a gene: 10. CDR1 is LNHDA and CDR2 is SQIVND in the germline V gene (reference sequence). The DNA of the CDR3 is TGTGCCAGTAGTATGGCGTGGGACAGTCCCGCTGAAGCTTTCTTT. Encoded protein: CASSMAWDSPAEAFF.

DNA for the CDR3: TGTGCCAGCAGTTTAAGCCCCCTCTCCTACGAGCAGTACTTC. Its translation: CASSLSPLSYEQYF. The chain recombines TRBV27 with TRBJ2-7, with D unclear. CDR3 length: 14 residues. CDR1 is MNHEY and CDR2 is SMNVEV in the germline V gene (reference sequence). V shed 2 bases and J shed 0 bases, with 8 bases lying between them.

In its sample, this clone was seen a few times. The gene calls are TRBV12-5 and TRBJ1-5, with unresolved D. The ends were cut back, 3 bases at V and 5 bases at J, with 8 bases in the middle. The CDR3 loop spans 13 amino acids. From germline, CDR1 is LGHNT and CDR2 FRNRAP. Here the CDR3 reads CASGFSADQPQHF. In nucleotides, the CDR3 is TGTGCTAGTGGTTTCTCTGCCGATCAGCCCCAGCATTTT.

This chain joins TRBV28 and TRBJ2-1; 7 bases agree with TRBD1. CDR3 length: 15 residues. Losses at the gene ends were 5 bases for V and 7 bases for J; bases not matched to a gene: 11. Germline V gene lookup returns CDR1 MDHEN and CDR2 SYDVKM. CDR3 sequence (DNA): TGTGCCAGCAGTCTCCAGGGACAGAAACATAATGAGCAGTTCTTC. This encodes CASSLQGQKHNEQFF.

The chain joins TRBV4-2 to TRBJ1-2; TRBD1 aligns across 8 bases. There are 16 residues in the CDR3. Germline loops: CDR1 LGHNA, CDR2 YNFKEQ. With V trimmed by 3 bases and J by 8 bases, 14 bases remained unmatched. CDR3 nucleotide sequence: TGTGCCAGCAGCCACTCAGGGGGCGCGTCCTTTTGGGGCTACACCTTC. Amino acid sequence: CASSHSGGASFWGYTF.

The V call is TRBV6-5, the J call TRBJ1-3; D is ambiguous. Looked up from germline, CDR1 is MNHEY and CDR2 is SVGAGI. The CDR3 runs to 15 residues. With 4 bases removed from V and 0 bases from J, the gap between germline ends came to 10 bases. CDR3 sequence: CASSLYQDSGNTIYF. The CDR3 DNA sequence: TGTGCCAGCAGTTTATATCAGGACTCTGGAAACACCATATATTTT.

The chain combines TRBV19 with TRBJ2-6; TRBD1 aligns across 9 bases. CDR3 size: 17 residues. Germline V gene data show CDR1 as LNHDA and CDR2 as SQIVND (reference sequence). Trimming removed 7 bases from V and 3 bases from J; junction bases left unmatched: 10. The CDR3 nucleotides are TGTGCCAGTACCCCTCCGGGACAGGGTTTTGGGGCCAACGTCCTGACTTTC. As protein: CASTPPGQGFGANVLTF.

The chain has TRBV7-9 and TRBJ2-1; the D call may be TRBD1 or TRBD2 (5 bases each). V lost 7 bases, J lost 1 base, and 8 bases lay in between. The CDR3 totals 13 residues. The germline CDR1 and CDR2 sequences are SEHNR and FQNEAQ (reference sequence). The CDR3 DNA follows: TGTGCCAGCATCTGGGGGTCCTACAATGAGCAGTTCTTC. Protein product: CASIWGSYNEQFF.

The CDR3 nucleotides read TGTGCCAGCAGCTTAGGAGGTTCGCCAGAAGAGACCCAGTACTTC. Its protein product is CASSLGGSPEETQYF. This chain connects TRBV7-8 to TRBJ2-5, with D hard to call. Trimming removed 1 base at V and 3 bases at J, with 12 bases between. Germline CDR1 reads SGHVS; CDR2 reads FQNEAQ. The CDR3 consists of 15 residues.

The gene calls are TRBV5-1 and TRBJ1-5; possibly TRBD1 for D (6 bases). Germline values: CDR1 SGHRS, CDR2 YFSETQ. Trimming cost V 0 bases and J 4 bases, with 11 bases left between them. This CDR3 comprises 15 residues. CDR3 bases: TGCGCCAGCAGCTTGGTGGGGGCCGATAATCAGCCCCAGCATTTT. This codes for CASSLVGADNQPQHF.

The chain uses TRBV6-5 and TRBJ1-4, with a weak D call TRBD1 (6 bases). The V and J ends lost 0 bases and 4 bases respectively, with 9 bases between them. The CDR3 runs to 15 residues. CDR1 is MNHEY, CDR2 SVGAGI, per germline. The CDR3 DNA sequence: TGTGCCAGCAGTTACTCTCAGGGGAGTAATGAAAAACTGTTTTTT. Translating it yields CASSYSQGSNEKLFF.